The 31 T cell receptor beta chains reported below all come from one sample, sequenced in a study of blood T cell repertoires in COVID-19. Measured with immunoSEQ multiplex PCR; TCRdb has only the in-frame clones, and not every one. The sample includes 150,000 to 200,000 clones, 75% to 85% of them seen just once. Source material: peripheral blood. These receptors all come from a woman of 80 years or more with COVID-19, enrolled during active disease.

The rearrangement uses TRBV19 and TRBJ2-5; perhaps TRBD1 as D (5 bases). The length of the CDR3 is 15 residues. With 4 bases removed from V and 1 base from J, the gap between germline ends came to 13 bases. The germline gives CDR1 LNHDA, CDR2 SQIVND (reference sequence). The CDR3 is CASSSIQGAQETQYF. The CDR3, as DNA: TGTGCCAGTAGTAGTATCCAGGGCGCCCAAGAGACCCAGTACTTC. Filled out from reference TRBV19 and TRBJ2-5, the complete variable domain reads DGGITQSPKYLFRKEGQNVTLSCEQNLNHDAMYWYRQDPGQGLRLIYYSQIVNDFQKGDIAEGYSVSREKKESFPLTVTSAQKNPTAFYLCASSSIQGAQETQYFGPGTRLLVL.

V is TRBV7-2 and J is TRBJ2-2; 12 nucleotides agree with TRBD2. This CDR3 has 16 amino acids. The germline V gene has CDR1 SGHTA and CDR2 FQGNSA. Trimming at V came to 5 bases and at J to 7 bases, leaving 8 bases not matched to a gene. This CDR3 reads CASSPQTSGGSGELFF. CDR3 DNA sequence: TGTGCCAGCAGCCCTCAAACTAGCGGGGGGAGCGGGGAGCTGTTTTTT. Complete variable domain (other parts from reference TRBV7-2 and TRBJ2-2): GAGVSQSPSNKVTEKGKDVELRCDPISGHTALYWYRQSLGQGLEFLIYFQGNSAPDKSGLPSDRFSAERTGGSVSTLTIQRTQQEDSAVYLCASSPQTSGGSGELFFGEGSRLTVL.

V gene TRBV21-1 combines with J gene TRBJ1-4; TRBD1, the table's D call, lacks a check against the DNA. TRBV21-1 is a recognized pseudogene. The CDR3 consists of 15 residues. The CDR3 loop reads CASSSPRQGSEKLFF. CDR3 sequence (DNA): TGTGCCAGCAGTTCTCCCCGGCAGGGCTCTGAAAAACTGTTTTTT.

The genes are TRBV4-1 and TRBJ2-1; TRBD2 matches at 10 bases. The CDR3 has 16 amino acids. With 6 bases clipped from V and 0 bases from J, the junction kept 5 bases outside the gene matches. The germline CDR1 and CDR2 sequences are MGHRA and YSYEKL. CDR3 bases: TGCGCCAGCAGGCAGGGACTAGCGAGCTCCTACAATGAGCAGTTCTTC. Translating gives CASRQGLASSYNEQFF.

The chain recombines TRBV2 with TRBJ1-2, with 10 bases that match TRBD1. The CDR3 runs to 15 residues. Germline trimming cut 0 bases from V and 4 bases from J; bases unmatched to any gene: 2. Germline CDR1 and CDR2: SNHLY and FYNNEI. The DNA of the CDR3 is TGTGCCAGCAGTGAAGCCCGGACAGGGGGCTATGGCTACACCTTC. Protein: CASSEARTGGYGYTF.

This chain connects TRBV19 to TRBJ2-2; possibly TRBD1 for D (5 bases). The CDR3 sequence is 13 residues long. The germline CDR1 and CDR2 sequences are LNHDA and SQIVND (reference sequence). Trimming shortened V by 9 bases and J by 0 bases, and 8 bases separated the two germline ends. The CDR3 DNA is TGTGCCAGCATGGACACGAACACCGGGGAGCTGTTTTTT. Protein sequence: CASMDTNTGELFF.

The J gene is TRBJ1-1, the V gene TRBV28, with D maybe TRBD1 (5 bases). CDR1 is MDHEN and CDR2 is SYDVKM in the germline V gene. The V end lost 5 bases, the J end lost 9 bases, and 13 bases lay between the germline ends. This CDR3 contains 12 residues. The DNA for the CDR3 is TGTGCCAGCAGTCTAACGACAGAGAAAGCTTTCTTT. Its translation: CASSLTTEKAFF.

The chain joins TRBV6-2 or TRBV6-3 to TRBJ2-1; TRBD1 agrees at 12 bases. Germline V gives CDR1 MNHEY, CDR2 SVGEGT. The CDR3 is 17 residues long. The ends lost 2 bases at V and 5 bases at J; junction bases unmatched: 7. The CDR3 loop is CASSYNSGTGGDNEQFF. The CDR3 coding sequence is TGTGCCAGCAGTTACAATTCCGGGACAGGGGGCGACAATGAGCAGTTCTTC.

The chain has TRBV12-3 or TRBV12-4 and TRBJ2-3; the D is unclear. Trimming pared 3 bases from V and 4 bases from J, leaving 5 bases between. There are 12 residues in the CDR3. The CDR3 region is CASSFRADTQYF. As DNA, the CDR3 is TGTGCCAGCAGTTTTCGCGCAGATACGCAGTATTTT.

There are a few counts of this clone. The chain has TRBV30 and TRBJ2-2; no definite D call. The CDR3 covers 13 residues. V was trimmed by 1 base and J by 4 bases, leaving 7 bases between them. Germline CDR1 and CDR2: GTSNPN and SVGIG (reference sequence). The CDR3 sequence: CAWSAVPTGELFF. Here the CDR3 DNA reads TGTGCCTGGAGTGCTGTTCCCACCGGGGAGCTGTTTTTT. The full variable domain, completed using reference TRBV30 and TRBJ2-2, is SQTIHQWPATLVQPVGSPLSLECTVEGTSNPNLYWYRQAAGRGLQLLFYSVGIGQISSEVPQNLSASRPQDRQFILSSKKLLLSDSGFYLCAWSAVPTGELFFGEGSRLTVL.

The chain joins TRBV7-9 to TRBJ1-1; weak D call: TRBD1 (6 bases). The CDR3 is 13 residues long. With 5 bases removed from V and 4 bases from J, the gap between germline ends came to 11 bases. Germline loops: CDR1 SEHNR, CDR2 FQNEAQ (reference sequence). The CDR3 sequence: CASSTQQGTEAFF. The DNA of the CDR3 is TGTGCCAGCAGCACCCAACAGGGCACTGAAGCTTTCTTT.

This CDR3 is CASVRPGQGGNYGYTF. DNA for the CDR3: TGTGCCAGTGTTCGCCCCGGACAGGGGGGCAACTATGGCTACACCTTC. The J gene is TRBJ1-2, the V gene TRBV7-2, with 10 bases that match TRBD1. The CDR3 is 16 residues long. CDR1 is SGHTA, CDR2 FQGNSA, per germline. Trimming cost V 9 bases and J 2 bases; bases outside gene matches: 12. The full variable domain, its missing parts supplied by reference TRBV7-2 and TRBJ1-2, is GAGVSQSPSNKVTEKGKDVELRCDPISGHTALYWYRQSLGQGLEFLIYFQGNSAPDKSGLPSDRFSAERTGGSVSTLTIQRTQQEDSAVYLCASVRPGQGGNYGYTFGSGTRLTVV.

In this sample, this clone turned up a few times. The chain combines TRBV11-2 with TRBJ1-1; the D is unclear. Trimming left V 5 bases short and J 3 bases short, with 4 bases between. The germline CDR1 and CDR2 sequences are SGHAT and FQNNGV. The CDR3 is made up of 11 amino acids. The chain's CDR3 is CASSRYTEAFF. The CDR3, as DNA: TGTGCCAGCAGCCGGTACACTGAAGCTTTCTTT.

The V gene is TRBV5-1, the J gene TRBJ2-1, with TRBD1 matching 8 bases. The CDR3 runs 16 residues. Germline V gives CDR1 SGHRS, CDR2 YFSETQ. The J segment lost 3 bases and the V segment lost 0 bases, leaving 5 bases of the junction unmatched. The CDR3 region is CASSLGPGQDYNEQFF. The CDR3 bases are TGCGCCAGCAGCTTGGGGCCGGGACAGGACTACAATGAGCAGTTCTTC.

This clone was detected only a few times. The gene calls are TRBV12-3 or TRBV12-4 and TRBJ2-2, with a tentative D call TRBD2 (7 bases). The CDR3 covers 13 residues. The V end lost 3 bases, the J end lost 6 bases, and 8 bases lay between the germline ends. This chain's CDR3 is CASSLGGPGELFF. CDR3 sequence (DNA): TGTGCCAGCAGTTTGGGGGGGCCCGGGGAGCTGTTTTTT.

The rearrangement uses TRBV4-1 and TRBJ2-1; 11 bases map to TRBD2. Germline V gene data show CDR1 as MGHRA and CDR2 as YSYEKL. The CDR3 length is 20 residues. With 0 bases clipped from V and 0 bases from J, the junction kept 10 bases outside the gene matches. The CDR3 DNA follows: TGCGCCAGCAGCCAAGAGCCCGGGACTAGCGGACTTAGCTCCTACAATGAGCAGTTCTTC. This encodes CASSQEPGTSGLSSYNEQFF.

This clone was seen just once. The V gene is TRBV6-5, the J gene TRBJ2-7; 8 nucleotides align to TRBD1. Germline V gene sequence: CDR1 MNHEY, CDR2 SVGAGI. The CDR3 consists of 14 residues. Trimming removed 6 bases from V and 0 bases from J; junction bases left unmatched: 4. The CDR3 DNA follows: TGTGCCAGCAGACGGGACAGGAGCTCCTACGAGCAGTACTTC. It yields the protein CASRRDRSSYEQYF.

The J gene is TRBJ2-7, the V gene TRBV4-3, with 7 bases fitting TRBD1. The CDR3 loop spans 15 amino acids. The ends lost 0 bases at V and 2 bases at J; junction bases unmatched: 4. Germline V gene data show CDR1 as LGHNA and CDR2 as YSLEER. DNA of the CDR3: TGCGCCAGCAGCCAAGATCCCGGACAGGCCTACGAGCAGTACTTC. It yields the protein CASSQDPGQAYEQYF.

The CDR3: CASSVEDSQPVNTEAFF. The CDR3 DNA is TGTGCCAGCAGCGTAGAGGACAGCCAGCCCGTGAACACTGAAGCTTTCTTT. The chain has TRBV9 and TRBJ1-1, with D perhaps matching TRBD1 (6 bases). V lost 0 bases and J 0 bases, leaving 15 bases between the germline ends. There are 17 residues in the CDR3. Germline loops: CDR1 SGDLS, CDR2 YYNGEE. The full variable domain, its missing parts supplied by reference TRBV9 and TRBJ1-1, is DSGVTQTPKHLITATGQRVTLRCSPRSGDLSVYWYQQSLDQGLQFLIQYYNGEERAKGNILERFSAQQFPDLHSELNLSSLELGDSALYFCASSVEDSQPVNTEAFFGQGTRLTVV.

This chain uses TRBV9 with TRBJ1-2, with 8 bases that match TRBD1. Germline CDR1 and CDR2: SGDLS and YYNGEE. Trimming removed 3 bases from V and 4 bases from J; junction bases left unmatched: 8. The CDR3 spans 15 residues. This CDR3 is CASSERGQGRYGYTF. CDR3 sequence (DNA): TGTGCCAGCAGCGAGAGAGGACAGGGACGCTATGGCTACACCTTC.

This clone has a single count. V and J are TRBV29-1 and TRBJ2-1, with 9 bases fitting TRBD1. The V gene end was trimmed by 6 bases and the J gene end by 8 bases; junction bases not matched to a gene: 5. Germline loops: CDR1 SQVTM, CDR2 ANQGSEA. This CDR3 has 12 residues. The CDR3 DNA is TGCAGCGTGGGACAGGGATCCCATGAGCAGTTCTTC. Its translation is CSVGQGSHEQFF.

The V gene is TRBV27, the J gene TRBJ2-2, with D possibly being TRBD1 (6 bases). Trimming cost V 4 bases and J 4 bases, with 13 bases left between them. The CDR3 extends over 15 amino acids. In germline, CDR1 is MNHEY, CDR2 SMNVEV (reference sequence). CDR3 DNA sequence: TGTGCCAGCAGTTCGGGTCAGGGGCCCACCGGGGAGCTGTTTTTT. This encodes CASSSGQGPTGELFF.

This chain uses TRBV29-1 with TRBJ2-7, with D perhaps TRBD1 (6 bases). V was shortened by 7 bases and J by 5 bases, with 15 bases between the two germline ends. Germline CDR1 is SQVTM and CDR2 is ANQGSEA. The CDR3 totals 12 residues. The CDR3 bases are TGCAGCGCATTACAGGGTACCCACGAGCAGTACTTC. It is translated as CSALQGTHEQYF.

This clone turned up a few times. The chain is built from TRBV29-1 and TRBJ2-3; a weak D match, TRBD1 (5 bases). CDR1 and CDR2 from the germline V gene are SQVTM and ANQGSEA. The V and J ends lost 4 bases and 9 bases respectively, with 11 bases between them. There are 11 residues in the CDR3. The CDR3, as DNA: TGCAGCGTTGGTTGGGGCAACACGCAGTATTTT. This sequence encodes CSVGWGNTQYF.

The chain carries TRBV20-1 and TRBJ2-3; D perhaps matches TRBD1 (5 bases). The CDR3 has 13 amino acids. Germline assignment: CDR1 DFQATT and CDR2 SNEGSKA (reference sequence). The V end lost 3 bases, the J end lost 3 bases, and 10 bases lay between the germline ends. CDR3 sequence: CSASLGRTDTQYF. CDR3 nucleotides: TGCAGTGCTAGTTTGGGGCGGACAGATACGCAGTATTTT.

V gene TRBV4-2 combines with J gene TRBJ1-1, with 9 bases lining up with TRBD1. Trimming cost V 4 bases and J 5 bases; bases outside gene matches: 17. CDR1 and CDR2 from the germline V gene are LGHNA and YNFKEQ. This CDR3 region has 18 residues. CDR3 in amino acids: CASSRSTGQGRFGTEAFF. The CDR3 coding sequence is TGTGCCAGCAGCCGATCAACGGGACAGGGACGGTTCGGGACTGAAGCTTTCTTT.

The CDR3 DNA sequence: TGTGCCAGCAGCCCCGCCCCGACAGGGGCCGGGTATGGCTACACCTTC. Protein: CASSPAPTGAGYGYTF. The genes are TRBV7-2 and TRBJ1-2; TRBD1 agrees at 8 bases. The V gene end was trimmed by 5 bases and the J gene end by 5 bases; junction bases not matched to a gene: 13. The CDR3 has 16 amino acids. Per germline, CDR1 SGHTA and CDR2 FQGNSA.

This CDR3 reads CASSSRGVRSTDTQYF. As DNA, the CDR3 is TGTGCCAGTAGTTCCAGGGGGGTAAGGAGCACAGATACGCAGTATTTT. The J gene is TRBJ2-3, the V gene TRBV19; a weak D match, TRBD1 (7 bases). V gave up 5 bases and J gave up 0 bases, with 15 bases separating them. The CDR3 extends over 16 amino acids. The germline V gene has CDR1 LNHDA and CDR2 SQIVND (reference sequence). The full variable domain, completed using reference TRBV19 and TRBJ2-3, is DGGITQSPKYLFRKEGQNVTLSCEQNLNHDAMYWYRQDPGQGLRLIYYSQIVNDFQKGDIAEGYSVSREKKESFPLTVTSAQKNPTAFYLCASSSRGVRSTDTQYFGPGTRLTVL.

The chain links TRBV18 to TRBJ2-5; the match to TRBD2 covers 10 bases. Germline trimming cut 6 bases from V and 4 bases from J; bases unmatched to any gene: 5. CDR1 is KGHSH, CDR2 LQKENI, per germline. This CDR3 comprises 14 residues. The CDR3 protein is CASSRAGGRETQYF. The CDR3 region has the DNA TGTGCCAGCTCCCGAGCGGGGGGGAGAGAGACCCAGTACTTC. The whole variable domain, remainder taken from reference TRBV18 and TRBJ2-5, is NAGVMQNPRHLVRRRGQEARLRCSPMKGHSHVYWYRQLPEEGLKFMVYLQKENIIDESGMPKERFSAEFPKEGPSILRIQQVVRGDSAAYFCASSRAGGRETQYFGPGTRLLVL.

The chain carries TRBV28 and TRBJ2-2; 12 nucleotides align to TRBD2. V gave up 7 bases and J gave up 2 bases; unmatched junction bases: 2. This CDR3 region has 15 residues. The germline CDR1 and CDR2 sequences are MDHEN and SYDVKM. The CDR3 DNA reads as TGTGCCAGCACCGGACTAGCGGGAAACACCGGGGAGCTGTTTTTT. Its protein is CASTGLAGNTGELFF.

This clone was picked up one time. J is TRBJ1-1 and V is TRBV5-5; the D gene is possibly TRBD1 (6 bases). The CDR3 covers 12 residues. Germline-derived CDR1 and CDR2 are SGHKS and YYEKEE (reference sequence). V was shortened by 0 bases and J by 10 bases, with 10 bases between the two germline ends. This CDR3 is CASSLETGRAFF. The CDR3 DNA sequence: TGTGCCAGCAGCTTGGAAACAGGGAGAGCTTTCTTT.